This T cell receptor beta chain is from a study of blood T cell repertoires in COVID-19. Study details: Samples came from the United States, Italy and Spain, spanning acute and convalescent COVID-19. Nucleic acid was either cDNA or gDNA, and it came from T cells, B-cell-depleted T cells, or PBMCs.

Original analysis: Cell counts per sample came from amplifying reference gene primers. Data came from immunoSEQ multiplex PCR; TCRdb stores just in-frame clones and leaves some out. V, J and clone size derive from that table, while D and trimming were established from the DNA sequence. In the table there are 150,000 to 200,000 clones, over 90% of which are singletons. In germline, CDR1 is KGHSH, CDR2 LQKENI. The ends were cut back, 3 bases at V and 7 bases at J, with 16 bases in the middle. The CDR3 loop spans 15 amino acids. Those enrolled in Seattle joined during active infection and were followed longitudinally afterward.

The specimen was peripheral blood. The V call is TRBV18, the J call TRBJ1-5; D unresolved. The TCR originated in a woman aged 55-70 years with COVID-19, enrolled during active disease. CDR3 region: CASSPAGDGRQPQHF. CDR3 nucleotides: TGTGCCAGCTCACCGGCGGGTGACGGGAGGCAGCCCCAGCATTTT.